These T cell receptor beta chains were read from a single sample in a study of blood T cell repertoires in COVID-19. Here immunoSEQ multiplex PCR was the method, and the copy in TCRdb shows in-frame clones only, minus some. The data hold some 250,000 clones, with about 90% observed a single time. Sequencing used peripheral blood. The source is a man between 60 and 70 years old with acute or convalescent COVID-19. Each CDR3 is given with its conserved first and last residue. The order of the fields is CDR3 DNA, CDR3 protein, D gene, J gene, V gene, clone size. D genes are given only for firm matches. Only some rows state a clone size, as once, few, many or a class for expanded clones.

DNA: TGCGCCAGCAGCTTGGCCTTGTTCGGAACTAGCGCCGCGCTTGGGAATGAGCAGTTCTTC
CDR3: CASSLALFGTSAALGNEQFF
D: TRBD2
J: TRBJ2-1
V: TRBV5-1
size: -

DNA: TGTGCCAGCAGCTTGCCGGGAAGGCTGAACACTGAAGCTTTCTTT
CDR3: CASSLPGRLNTEAFF
D: -
J: TRBJ1-1
V: TRBV5-6
size: -

DNA: TGTGCCAGCAGCCCAAAAGGACAGAGGTATGGCTACACCTTC
CDR3: CASSPKGQRYGYTF
D: -
J: TRBJ1-2
V: TRBV5-6
size: -

DNA: TGTGCCAGCAGTTCGGGACTAGCGCCAGAAGAGCAGTACTTC
CDR3: CASSSGLAPEEQYF
D: TRBD2
J: TRBJ2-7
V: TRBV27
size: once

DNA: TGCGCCAGCAGCCAGAGCGCCGGCTCCTACGAGCAGTACTTC
CDR3: CASSQSAGSYEQYF
D: -
J: TRBJ2-7
V: TRBV4-3
size: -

DNA: TGTGCCAGCAGCCAAGACCTCAGGGAACTCTACGAGCAGTACTTC
CDR3: CASSQDLRELYEQYF
D: -
J: TRBJ2-7
V: TRBV4-2
size: -

DNA: TGTGCCAGCAGCTCCAGACAGGGCGACGGCACTGAAGCTTTCTTT
CDR3: CASSSRQGDGTEAFF
D: TRBD1
J: TRBJ1-1
V: TRBV11-3
size: -

DNA: TGTGCCGGAAGAGGACAGAGGAACACTGAAGCTTTCTTT
CDR3: CAGRGQRNTEAFF
D: -
J: TRBJ1-1
V: TRBV28
size: -

DNA: TGTGCCAGCAGCCAAGAGCGGGGCAGTCGCGCTTTCTTT
CDR3: CASSQERGSRAFF
D: -
J: TRBJ1-1
V: TRBV3-1/TRBV3-2
size: -

DNA: TGTGCCAGCAGCCGCCGACTAGCGGGAGATGTCGAGCAGTACTTC
CDR3: CASSRRLAGDVEQYF
D: TRBD2
J: TRBJ2-7
V: TRBV5-6
size: -

DNA: TGTGCCAGCAGCGGCCAGGCCCAGGGCCTTTACGAGCAGTACTTC
CDR3: CASSGQAQGLYEQYF
D: -
J: TRBJ2-7
V: TRBV3-1/TRBV3-2
size: -

DNA: TGTGCCAGCAGTTCGGGACTAGCTAGCACAGATACGCAGTATTTT
CDR3: CASSSGLASTDTQYF
D: TRBD2
J: TRBJ2-3
V: TRBV28
size: -

DNA: TGTGCCAGCAGCGGAAGCAGGGGCGATCAGCCCCAGCATTTT
CDR3: CASSGSRGDQPQHF
D: -
J: TRBJ1-5
V: TRBV9
size: once

DNA: TGTGCCAGCAGCTACCGGACAGGGGGCAGGGAGACCCAGTACTTC
CDR3: CASSYRTGGRETQYF
D: TRBD1
J: TRBJ2-5
V: TRBV5-6
size: -

DNA: TGTGCCAGCAGTTTTTTGGCCTCTCAAGAGACCCAGTACTTC
CDR3: CASSFLASQETQYF
D: -
J: TRBJ2-5
V: TRBV27
size: -

DNA: TGTGCCATTAGCGGCAGGGCTTTCGGTCCAACTAATGAAAAACTGTTTTTT
CDR3: CAISGRAFGPTNEKLFF
D: -
J: TRBJ1-4
V: TRBV28
size: few

DNA: TGTGCCAGCAGTGAACTAGCGGGAGCAGATACGCAGTATTTT
CDR3: CASSELAGADTQYF
D: TRBD2
J: TRBJ2-3
V: TRBV6-4
size: -

DNA: TGTGCCAGCAGTTACTCTTTTAGCGGGTCCCCCTACGAGCAGTACTTC
CDR3: CASSYSFSGSPYEQYF
D: TRBD2
J: TRBJ2-7
V: TRBV6-2/TRBV6-3
size: -

DNA: TGTGCCAGCAGTTACGCGGGACTAGCGGGACCCTACAATGAGCAGTTCTTC
CDR3: CASSYAGLAGPYNEQFF
D: TRBD2
J: TRBJ2-1
V: TRBV6-2/TRBV6-3
size: -

DNA: TGTGCCAGCAGTGAACTCAGGGGGTCCGAGCAGTACTTC
CDR3: CASSELRGSEQYF
D: TRBD1
J: TRBJ2-7
V: TRBV6-1
size: once

DNA: TGTGCCAGCAGCCCCGCGGGGCAGATTGAAAAACTGTTTTTT
CDR3: CASSPAGQIEKLFF
D: -
J: TRBJ1-4
V: TRBV28
size: -

DNA: TGCAGTGCTAGATACAGGGAGACCCAGTACTTC
CDR3: CSARYRETQYF
D: -
J: TRBJ2-5
V: TRBV20-1
size: -

DNA: TGTGCCAGCAGCGTACCTGCCCAGGGAACCGAGCAGTTCTTC
CDR3: CASSVPAQGTEQFF
D: -
J: TRBJ2-1
V: TRBV9
size: -

DNA: TGTGCCAGCACACCTGGGGGGGGACTAGGTGGAGGGACCCAGTACTTC
CDR3: CASTPGGGLGGGTQYF
D: TRBD2
J: TRBJ2-5
V: TRBV9
size: -

DNA: TGTGCCATCAAAAGGACACTTACGAACACCGGGGAGCTGTTTTTT
CDR3: CAIKRTLTNTGELFF
D: -
J: TRBJ2-2
V: TRBV10-3
size: -

DNA: TGTGCCAGCAGTTACACGGACATTCAGTACTTC
CDR3: CASSYTDIQYF
D: -
J: TRBJ2-4
V: TRBV6-2/TRBV6-3
size: -

DNA: TGTGCCAGCAGCTTAGTTATAATTTCTGGGGAGCTGTTTTTT
CDR3: CASSLVIISGELFF
D: -
J: TRBJ2-2
V: TRBV7-2
size: -

DNA: TGTGCCAGCAGCCATAAAGGGGACAGGAAAAGCACAGATACGCAGTATTTT
CDR3: CASSHKGDRKSTDTQYF
D: TRBD1
J: TRBJ2-3
V: TRBV3-1/TRBV3-2
size: few

DNA: TGTGCCAGCAGTTTTTGGCAGGCTAGCACAGATACGCAGTATTTT
CDR3: CASSFWQASTDTQYF
D: -
J: TRBJ2-3
V: TRBV27
size: -

DNA: TGTGCCAGCTCAGACAGGTTAAGCTCCTACGAGCAGTACTTC
CDR3: CASSDRLSSYEQYF
D: -
J: TRBJ2-7
V: TRBV18
size: -

DNA: TGTGCCAGCAGCTTAGGACAGGGGGCGCGCACCGGGGAGCTGTTTTTT
CDR3: CASSLGQGARTGELFF
D: TRBD1
J: TRBJ2-2
V: TRBV7-8
size: -

DNA: TGTGCCAGCTCTCTAGCGGGAGATTCCTACAATGAGCAGTTCTTC
CDR3: CASSLAGDSYNEQFF
D: TRBD2
J: TRBJ2-1
V: TRBV7-3
size: -

DNA: TGTGCCAGCAGCTTAGTGCAGGGGGCTGGGCAGCCCCAGCATTTT
CDR3: CASSLVQGAGQPQHF
D: TRBD1
J: TRBJ1-5
V: TRBV11-2
size: -

DNA: TGTGCCTGGACCAAGGACACAGGGCAATACAATGAGCAGTTCTTC
CDR3: CAWTKDTGQYNEQFF
D: -
J: TRBJ2-1
V: TRBV30
size: -

DNA: TGTGCCAGCAGCCGACAGGGGGAAAGAGGACAAGAGACCCAGTACTTC
CDR3: CASSRQGERGQETQYF
D: TRBD1
J: TRBJ2-5
V: TRBV11-3
size: -

DNA: TGTGCCAGCAGCCTTCTCGGGACAGGGGGCTACGAGCAGTACTTC
CDR3: CASSLLGTGGYEQYF
D: TRBD1
J: TRBJ2-7
V: TRBV7-2
size: -

DNA: TGTGCCAGCAGCTTAGAATGGCTCAGCACAGATACGCAGTATTTT
CDR3: CASSLEWLSTDTQYF
D: -
J: TRBJ2-3
V: TRBV7-8
size: -

DNA: TGTGCCAGCATTGACTCCGGGACAGTGAACGAGCAGTACTTC
CDR3: CASIDSGTVNEQYF
D: TRBD1
J: TRBJ2-7
V: TRBV28
size: -

DNA: TGTGCCAGCAGTTTGGAGGGATACAGGGGCGCAGATACGCAGTATTTT
CDR3: CASSLEGYRGADTQYF
D: -
J: TRBJ2-3
V: TRBV27
size: -

DNA: TGTGCTAGCAGCTTAGCGAGCGGGACGCCTCCCCCTGGAAACACCATATATTTT
CDR3: CASSLASGTPPPGNTIYF
D: -
J: TRBJ1-3
V: TRBV7-7
size: -

DNA: TGCGCCAGCAGCCAAGGGACAGGGGTCAGCGGCAACACCGGGGAGCTGTTTTTT
CDR3: CASSQGTGVSGNTGELFF
D: TRBD1
J: TRBJ2-2
V: TRBV4-3
size: -

DNA: TGTGCCAGCAGCCCTTCTCTGGGCACCTACGAGCAGTACTTC
CDR3: CASSPSLGTYEQYF
D: -
J: TRBJ2-7
V: TRBV14
size: -